Shown below are 21 T cell receptor beta chains from a single sample sequenced in a study of shared clonotypes between healthy human individuals. Clones were sequenced by immunoSEQ multiplex PCR, and TCRdb holds only the in-frame ones, with some missing. The repertoire includes approximately 2,300,000 clones, approximately 90% of them detected once, and 0.37% sits in the top ten. The sequencing sample was made of naive CD4+ T cells from PBMCs. Subset defined: CD45RA+ positively selected. These receptors came from a man between 18 and 35 years old in good health. Some clones in this sample may be carry-over from other donors' samples.

The chain couples TRBV6-4 to TRBJ2-1; D is possibly TRBD2 (6 bases). The CDR3 covers 15 residues. Trimming removed 6 bases at V and 4 bases at J, with 16 bases between. CDR1 and CDR2 from the germline V gene are MRHNA and SNTAGT. This CDR3 is CASSRRGGTYNEQFF. The CDR3 DNA reads TGTGCCAGCAGCCGCCGGGGCGGGACTTACAATGAGCAGTTCTTC.

This clone was detected a few times. The V call is TRBV2, the J call TRBJ1-1; D perhaps matches TRBD1 (5 bases). The CDR3 is made up of 14 amino acids. The germline gives CDR1 SNHLY, CDR2 FYNNEI. Trimming cost V 3 bases and J 4 bases, with 12 bases left between them. CDR3 protein: CASSERQRGTEAFF. CDR3 bases: TGTGCCAGCAGTGAGAGACAGCGTGGCACTGAAGCTTTCTTT.

The chain uses TRBV15 and TRBJ1-2; D remains unclear. Trimming cost V 4 bases and J 5 bases, with 8 bases left between them. This CDR3 region has 12 residues. Per the germline V gene, CDR1 is LNHNV and CDR2 is YYDKDF (reference sequence). The CDR3 loop reads CATSTRLYGYTF. The CDR3 DNA is TGTGCCACCAGCACTCGACTGTATGGCTACACCTTC.

This sequence joins TRBV27 and TRBJ1-5; D gene unclear. Trimming took off 3 bases at V and 0 bases at J, with 18 bases between the two ends. There are 18 residues in the CDR3. Germline-derived CDR1 and CDR2 are MNHEY and SMNVEV (reference sequence). CDR3 region: CASSFSARDPYSNQPQHF. In DNA, the CDR3 is TGTGCCAGCAGTTTCTCAGCGAGAGATCCCTATAGCAATCAGCCCCAGCATTTT.

About this clone: This sample includes further DNA sequences coding for the same CDR3. The genes are TRBV5-1 and TRBJ1-1, with D possibly being TRBD1 (5 bases). Germline V gives CDR1 SGHRS, CDR2 YFSETQ. V shed 0 bases and J shed 4 bases, with 10 bases lying between them. The length of the CDR3 is 14 residues. CDR3 region: CASSLVGRGTEAFF. CDR3 DNA: TGCGCCAGCAGCTTGGTTGGGAGGGGCACTGAAGCTTTCTTT.

The chain couples TRBV6-1 to TRBJ2-5; D might be TRBD1 (6 bases). V lost 6 bases to trimming and J lost 4 bases, with 12 bases between them. Germline V gives CDR1 MNHNS, CDR2 SASEGT. The CDR3 is made up of 13 amino acids. In DNA, the CDR3 is TGTGCCAGCAGCACCGGGACATTAGAGACCCAGTACTTC. It is translated as CASSTGTLETQYF.

This sequence joins TRBV11-2 and TRBJ2-6; 10 nucleotides line up with TRBD1. The germline CDR1 and CDR2 sequences are SGHAT and FQNNGV. The CDR3 is 19 amino acids. V lost 5 bases, J lost 0 bases, and 10 bases stayed unmatched. DNA for the CDR3: TGTGCCAGCAGCCCCCGAAGGGGACAGGGGTCCTCTGGGGCCAACGTCCTGACTTTC. Translating it yields CASSPRRGQGSSGANVLTF.

The chain links TRBV28 to TRBJ1-4; 7 positions match TRBD1. The CDR3 extends over 17 amino acids. The junction had 14 bases not matched to a gene; V was cut back by 6 bases and J by 4 bases. Germline V gene sequence: CDR1 MDHEN, CDR2 SYDVKM. The CDR3 sequence: CASSQQGLRIRNEKLFF. CDR3 coding DNA: TGTGCCAGCAGCCAACAGGGGTTAAGGATCCGTAATGAAAAACTGTTTTTT.

The chain combines TRBV28 with TRBJ2-5; 14 nucleotides match TRBD2. Per the germline V gene, CDR1 is MDHEN and CDR2 is SYDVKM. This CDR3 contains 16 residues. Trimming removed 5 bases from V and 4 bases from J; junction bases left unmatched: 6. The CDR3 sequence is CASSAGTSGSGETQYF. Written as DNA, the CDR3 is TGTGCCAGCAGTGCTGGGACTAGCGGGAGTGGAGAGACCCAGTACTTC.

To note about this clone: The same CDR3 also results from other DNA sequences found in this sample. The rearrangement joins TRBV7-9 to TRBJ2-1; the D is unclear. The CDR3 totals 12 residues. Germline CDR1 SEHNR, CDR2 FQNEAQ (reference sequence). Trimming took 3 bases from V and 6 from J, leaving 6 bases between them. The DNA of the CDR3 is TGTGCCAGCAGCTTCCGGGTCAATGAGCAGTTCTTC. It codes for CASSFRVNEQFF.

This clone was seen just once. J is TRBJ2-1 and V is TRBV27, with a possible D match to TRBD1 (6 bases). This CDR3 contains 12 residues. Germline CDR1 MNHEY, CDR2 SMNVEV (reference sequence). Trimming cost V 6 bases and J 8 bases, with 11 bases left between them. CDR3 bases: TGTGCCAGCAGGAAATACAGGGATGAGCAGTTCTTC. Its translation: CASRKYRDEQFF.

This clone appeared once. The chain couples TRBV28 to TRBJ1-2; 8 nucleotides align to TRBD1. V gave up 5 bases and J gave up 7 bases; unmatched junction bases: 6. CDR1 and CDR2 from the germline V gene are MDHEN and SYDVKM. The length of the CDR3 is 13 residues. CDR3: CASSNQGAGGYTF. CDR3 sequence (DNA): TGTGCCAGCAGTAATCAGGGGGCTGGTGGCTACACCTTC.

The chain combines TRBV10-3 with TRBJ1-5, with 10 positions matching TRBD1. Germline trimming cut 4 bases from V and 9 bases from J; bases unmatched to any gene: 9. The CDR3 covers 15 residues. The V gene's germline CDR1 is ENHRY and CDR2 SYGVKD. This chain's CDR3 is CAISVSGTGVGPQHF. The CDR3 region has the DNA TGTGCCATCAGTGTTTCCGGGACAGGGGTAGGGCCCCAGCATTTT.

This chain joins TRBV5-6 and TRBJ2-5; 8 bases are a match to TRBD1. CDR1 is SGHDT and CDR2 is YYEEEE in the germline V gene. The CDR3 totals 15 residues. V gave up 1 base and J gave up 4 bases; unmatched junction bases: 6. This CDR3 is CASSLRDRGAETQYF. Written as DNA, the CDR3 is TGTGCCAGCAGCTTGCGCGACAGGGGAGCAGAGACCCAGTACTTC.

The DNA for the CDR3 is TGCGCCAGCAGCGTACTAGCGGCCTACAATGAGCAGTTCTTC. Amino acid sequence: CASSVLAAYNEQFF. The chain has TRBV5-1 and TRBJ2-1; TRBD2 matches 8 bases. CDR3 length: 14 amino acids. The ends lost 4 bases at V and 2 bases at J; junction bases unmatched: 2. CDR1 SGHRS and CDR2 YFSETQ come from the germline V gene.

This clone is a singleton in its sample. The chain couples TRBV19 to TRBJ2-2, with 9 bases that match TRBD2. Germline CDR1 LNHDA, CDR2 SQIVND (reference sequence). The CDR3 has 17 residues. With V trimmed by 3 bases and J by 3 bases, 8 bases remained unmatched. The CDR3 sequence is CASSIIRTSEDTGELFF. The DNA for the CDR3 is TGTGCCAGTAGTATTATTCGGACTAGCGAAGACACCGGGGAGCTGTTTTTT.

The rearrangement joins TRBV11-3 to TRBJ2-1; D is ambiguous. CDR1 is SGHNT and CDR2 is YENEEA in the germline V gene. CDR3 length equals 15 residues. V lost 1 base, J lost 1 base, and 8 bases lay in between. This chain's CDR3 is CASSLGNPSYNEQFF. The CDR3 nucleotides are TGTGCCAGCAGCTTAGGCAACCCTTCCTACAATGAGCAGTTCTTC. Combining the CDR3 with reference TRBV11-3 and TRBJ2-1 gives the whole variable domain EAGVVQSPRYKIIEKKQPVAFWCNPISGHNTLYWYLQNLGQGPELLIRYENEEAVDDSQLPKDRFSAERLKGVDSTLKIQPAELGDSAVYLCASSLGNPSYNEQFFGPGTRLTVL.

The chain combines TRBV7-4 with TRBJ1-2, with 7 bases lining up with TRBD1. The germline V gene has CDR1 SGHVT and CDR2 SQSDAQ. J was trimmed by 3 bases and V by 2 bases; bases with no gene match: 12. The CDR3 sequence is 17 residues long. The CDR3 region is CASSLRRQGKNHYGYTF. The CDR3 nucleotides read TGTGCCAGCAGCTTAAGGCGACAGGGAAAAAATCACTATGGCTACACCTTC.

Remarks on this clone: This sample also contains other DNA sequences that code for the same CDR3. The chain has TRBV5-1 and TRBJ1-1; D remains ambiguous. V was shortened by 1 base and J by 3 bases, with 7 bases between the two germline ends. This CDR3 is 13 amino acids long. Germline assignment: CDR1 SGHRS and CDR2 YFSETQ. CDR3 bases: TGCGCCAGCAGCTTGTCTGGGGACACTGAAGCTTTCTTT. It codes for CASSLSGDTEAFF. The full variable domain, rest sourced from reference TRBV5-1 and TRBJ1-1, is KAGVTQTPRYLIKTRGQQVTLSCSPISGHRSVSWYQQTPGQGLQFLFEYFSETQRNKGNFPGRFSGRQFSNSRSEMNVSTLELGDSALYLCASSLSGDTEAFFGQGTRLTVV.

CDR3 bases: TGCGCCAGCAGCCAACCAGCCTCCGGGGGACGGCGGGAGCGGGGGGATGAGCAGTTCTTC. It codes for CASSQPASGGRRERGDEQFF. The chain couples TRBV4-1 to TRBJ2-1; 9 bases map to TRBD2. The CDR3 consists of 20 residues. Germline V gene data show CDR1 as MGHRA and CDR2 as YSYEKL. Trimming cost V 2 bases and J 8 bases; bases outside gene matches: 22.

This clone was found once. The gene calls are TRBV5-1 and TRBJ2-7; weak D call: TRBD1 (6 bases). Germline V lookup: CDR1 SGHRS, CDR2 YFSETQ. V lost 0 bases, J lost 2 bases, and 21 bases lay in between. The CDR3 loop spans 18 amino acids. The CDR3 sequence is CASSLAEGHRIPTYEQYF. The CDR3 nucleotides read TGCGCCAGCAGCTTGGCAGAGGGACACCGAATTCCAACCTACGAGCAGTACTTC.